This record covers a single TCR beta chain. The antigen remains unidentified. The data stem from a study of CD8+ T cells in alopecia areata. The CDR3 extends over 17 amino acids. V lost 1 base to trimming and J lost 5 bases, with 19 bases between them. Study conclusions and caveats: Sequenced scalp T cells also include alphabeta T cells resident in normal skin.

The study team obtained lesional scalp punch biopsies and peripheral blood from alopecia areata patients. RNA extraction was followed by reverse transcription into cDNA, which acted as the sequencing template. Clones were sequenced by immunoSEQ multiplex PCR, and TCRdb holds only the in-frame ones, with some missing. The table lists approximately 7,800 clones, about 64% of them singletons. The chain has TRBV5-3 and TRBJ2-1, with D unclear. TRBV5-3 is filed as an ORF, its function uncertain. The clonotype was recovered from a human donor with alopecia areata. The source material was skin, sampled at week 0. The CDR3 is CARSLLLDLQSDNEQFF. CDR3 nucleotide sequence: TGTGCCAGAAGCTTGTTGCTGGACCTTCAATCGGACAATGAGCAGTTCTTC.